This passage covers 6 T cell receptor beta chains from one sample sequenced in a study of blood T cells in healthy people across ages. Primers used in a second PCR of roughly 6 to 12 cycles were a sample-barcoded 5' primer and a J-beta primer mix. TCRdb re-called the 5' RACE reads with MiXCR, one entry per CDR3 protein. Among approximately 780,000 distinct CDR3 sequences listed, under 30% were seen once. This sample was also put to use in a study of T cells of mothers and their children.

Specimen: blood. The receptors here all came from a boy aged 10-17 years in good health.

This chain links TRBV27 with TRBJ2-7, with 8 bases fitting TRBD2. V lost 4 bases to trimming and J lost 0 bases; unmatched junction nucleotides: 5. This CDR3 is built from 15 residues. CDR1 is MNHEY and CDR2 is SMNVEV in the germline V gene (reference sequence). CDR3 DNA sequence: TGTGCCAGCAGTTCGATTACTAGCGGCTCCTACGAGCAGTACTTC. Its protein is CASSSITSGSYEQYF.

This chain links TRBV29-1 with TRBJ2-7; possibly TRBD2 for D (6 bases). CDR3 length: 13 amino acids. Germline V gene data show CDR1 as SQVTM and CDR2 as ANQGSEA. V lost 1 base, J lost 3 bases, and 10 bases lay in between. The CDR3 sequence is CSVEGRGNYEQYF. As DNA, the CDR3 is TGCAGCGTTGAAGGGCGGGGAAACTACGAGCAGTACTTC.

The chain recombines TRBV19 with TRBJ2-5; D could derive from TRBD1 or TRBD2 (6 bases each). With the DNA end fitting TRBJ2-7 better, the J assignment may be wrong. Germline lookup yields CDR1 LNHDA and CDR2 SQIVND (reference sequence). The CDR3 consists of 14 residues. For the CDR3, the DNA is TGTGCCAGCGGGATTGAGGGGGGCTCCTACGAGCAGTACTTC. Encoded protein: CASGIEGGSYEQYF.

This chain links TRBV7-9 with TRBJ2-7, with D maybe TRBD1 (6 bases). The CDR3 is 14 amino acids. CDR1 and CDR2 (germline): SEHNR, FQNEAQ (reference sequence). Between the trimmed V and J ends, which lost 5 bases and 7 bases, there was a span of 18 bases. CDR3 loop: CASSETGPPGEQYF. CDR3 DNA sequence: TGTGCCAGCAGCGAAACAGGGCCCCCGGGGGAGCAGTACTTC. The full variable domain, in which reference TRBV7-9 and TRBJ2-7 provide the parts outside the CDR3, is DTGVSQNPRHKITKRGQNVTFRCDPISEHNRLYWYRQTLGQGPEFLTYFQNEAQLEKSRLLSDRFSAERPKGSFSTLEIQRTEQGDSAMYLCASSETGPPGEQYFGPGTRLTVT.

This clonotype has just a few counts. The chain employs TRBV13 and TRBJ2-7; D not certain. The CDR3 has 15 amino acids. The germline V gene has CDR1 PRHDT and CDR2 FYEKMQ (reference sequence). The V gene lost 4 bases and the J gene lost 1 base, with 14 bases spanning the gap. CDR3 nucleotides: TGTGCCAGCAGCTCCATTGGCAGGTCGTCCTACGAGCAGTACTTC. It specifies CASSSIGRSSYEQYF.

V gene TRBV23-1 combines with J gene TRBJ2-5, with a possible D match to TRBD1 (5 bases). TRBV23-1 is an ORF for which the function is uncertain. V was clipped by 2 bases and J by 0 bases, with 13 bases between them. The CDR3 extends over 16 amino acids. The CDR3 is CASSQHRPRDQETQYF. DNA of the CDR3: TGCGCCAGCAGTCAACACCGACCCAGGGACCAAGAGACCCAGTACTTC.